These 7 T cell receptor beta chains came from one sample sequenced in a study of blood T cell repertoires in COVID-19. Generated by immunoSEQ multiplex PCR, the TCRdb table keeps only in-frame clones and is missing some. The sample contains 150,000 or so clones, about 89% of which appear only once. Material for sequencing was peripheral blood. The receptors here all came from a man between 45 and 60 years old with acute or convalescent COVID-19.

The chain employs TRBV15 and TRBJ1-5, with no clear D. With 2 bases removed from V and 3 bases from J, the gap between germline ends came to 5 bases. CDR1 and CDR2 (germline): LNHNV, YYDKDF (reference sequence). This CDR3 spans 13 amino acids. The CDR3 region has the DNA TGTGCCACCAGCAGACAGTCCAATCAGCCCCAGCATTTT. Protein: CATSRQSNQPQHF.

The J gene is TRBJ1-1, the V gene TRBV2; tentatively, D is TRBD1 (5 bases). This CDR3 spans 13 amino acids. Trimming removed 9 bases at V and 4 bases at J, with 15 bases between. CDR1 is SNHLY and CDR2 is FYNNEI in the germline V gene. DNA for the CDR3: TGTGCCAGAGGACGGGGGGAGGGCACTGAAGCTTTCTTT. This encodes CARGRGEGTEAFF.

The chain couples TRBV7-2 to TRBJ1-6; D is unresolved. This CDR3 spans 14 amino acids. Germline lookup yields CDR1 SGHTA and CDR2 FQGNSA. The V gene lost 0 bases and the J gene lost 8 bases, with 8 bases spanning the gap. The CDR3 here is CASSLAINYSPLHF. CDR3 nucleotide sequence: TGTGCCAGCAGCTTAGCCATCAATTATTCACCCCTCCACTTT. Complete variable domain (other parts from reference TRBV7-2 and TRBJ1-6): GAGVSQSPSNKVTEKGKDVELRCDPISGHTALYWYRQSLGQGLEFLIYFQGNSAPDKSGLPSDRFSAERTGGSVSTLTIQRTQQEDSAVYLCASSLAINYSPLHFGNGTRLTVT.

This sequence joins TRBV28 and TRBJ1-1, with D possibly being TRBD1 (5 bases). This CDR3 is 13 amino acids long. The germline V gene encodes CDR1 MDHEN and CDR2 SYDVKM. The V gene lost 7 bases and the J gene lost 0 bases, with 9 bases spanning the gap. The CDR3 nucleotides are TGTGCCAGCATCGGAGGGGTGAACACTGAAGCTTTCTTT. Translating gives CASIGGVNTEAFF.

V and J are TRBV6-1 and TRBJ2-2, with 8 bases that match TRBD1. Germline CDR1 and CDR2: MNHNS and SASEGT. The CDR3 contains 18 residues. Germline trimming cut 0 bases from V and 5 bases from J; bases unmatched to any gene: 11. The CDR3 protein is CASSEARTRTGSTGELFF. The CDR3 bases are TGTGCCAGCAGTGAAGCTCGAACCCGGACAGGGTCTACCGGGGAGCTGTTTTTT.

The chain combines TRBV4-1 with TRBJ1-6, with TRBD1 as a possible D gene (5 bases). V dropped 0 bases and J dropped 3 bases, with 9 bases sitting between them. Germline-derived CDR1 and CDR2 are MGHRA and YSYEKL. This CDR3 contains 16 residues. The CDR3, as DNA: TGCGCCAGCAGCCAAGAAGCGGGGGGCTATAATTCACCCCTCCACTTT. Its translation is CASSQEAGGYNSPLHF.

V and J are TRBV5-6 and TRBJ2-5; D might be TRBD2 (6 bases). CDR1 and CDR2 from the germline V gene are SGHDT and YYEEEE. V lost 0 bases, J lost 1 base, and 7 bases lay in between. The CDR3 is 14 residues long. CDR3 loop: CASSLVGGQETQYF. The CDR3 nucleotides are TGTGCCAGCAGCTTGGTCGGGGGCCAAGAGACCCAGTACTTC.